Included here is one TCR beta chain sequence, with context. The source of the sample is a study of control samples from healthy donors and cancer patients. Germline V gene data show CDR1 as MNHNS and CDR2 as SASEGT. This CDR3 is built from 14 residues. V lost 3 bases to trimming and J lost 2 bases; unmatched junction nucleotides: 2. Here immunoSEQ multiplex PCR was the method, and the copy in TCRdb shows in-frame clones only, minus some. This table holds 150,000 to 200,000 clones, 75% to 95% found once. The sequencing sample was made of blood. J is TRBJ2-3 and V is TRBV6-1; TRBD2 matches at 7 bases. The TCR comes from a woman in her 30s in good health. CDR3 amino acids: CASSESGVTDTQYF. CDR3 nucleotide sequence: TGTGCCAGCAGTGAGAGCGGGGTCACAGATACGCAGTATTTT.